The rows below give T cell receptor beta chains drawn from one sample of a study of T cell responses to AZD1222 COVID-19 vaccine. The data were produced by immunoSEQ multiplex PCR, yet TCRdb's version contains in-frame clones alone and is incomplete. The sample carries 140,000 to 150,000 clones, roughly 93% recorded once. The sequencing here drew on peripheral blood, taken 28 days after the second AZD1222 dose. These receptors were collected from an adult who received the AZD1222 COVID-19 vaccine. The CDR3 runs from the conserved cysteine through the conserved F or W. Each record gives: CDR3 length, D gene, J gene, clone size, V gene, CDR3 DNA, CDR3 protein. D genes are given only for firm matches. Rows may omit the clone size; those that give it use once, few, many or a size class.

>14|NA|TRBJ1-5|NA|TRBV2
TGTGCCAGCAGTACTACCGGGGGCAATCAGCCCCAGCATTTT
CASSTTGGNQPQHF
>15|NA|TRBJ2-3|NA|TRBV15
TGTGCCACCAGCAGGGGGTTGGCTAGCGCGTATACGCAGTATTTT
CATSRGLASAYTQYF
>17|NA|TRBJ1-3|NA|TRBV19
TGTGCCAGTAGTCCGTTCTTACGGGGGTCCTCTGGAAACACCATATATTTT
CASSPFLRGSSGNTIYF
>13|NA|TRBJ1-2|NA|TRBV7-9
TGTGCCAGCGGTGGGGGTCCTAACTATGGCTACACCTTC
CASGGGPNYGYTF
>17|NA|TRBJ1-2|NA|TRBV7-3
TGTGCCAGCAGCTTATTTCCGACAGCAACTCTTAACTATGGCTACACCTTC
CASSLFPTATLNYGYTF
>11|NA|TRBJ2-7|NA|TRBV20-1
TGCAGTGCGGCCTTAGCTAGGAAGCAGTACTTC
CSAALARKQYF
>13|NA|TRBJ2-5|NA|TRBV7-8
TGTGCCAGCAGCTTGGGTCATATGGAGACCCAGTACTTC
CASSLGHMETQYF
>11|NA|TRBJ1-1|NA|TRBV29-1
TGCAGCGTTAAAACCTCCCATGAAGCTTTCTTT
CSVKTSHEAFF
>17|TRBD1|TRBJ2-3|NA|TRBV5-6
TGTGCCAGCAGCTCGATCCGGGACAGGGGGCTCGCAGATACGCAGTATTTT
CASSSIRDRGLADTQYF
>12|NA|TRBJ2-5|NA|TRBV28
TGTGCCAGCCTGGGGACGCTAGGGACCCAGTACTTC
CASLGTLGTQYF
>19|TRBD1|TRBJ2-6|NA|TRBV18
TGTGCCAGCTCACCAACTCCGGGACAGGGGGCCTCTAGGGCCAACGTCCTGACTTTC
CASSPTPGQGASRANVLTF
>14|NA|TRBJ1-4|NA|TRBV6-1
TGTGCCAGCAGTGAAGGGGATACTAATGAAAAACTGTTTTTT
CASSEGDTNEKLFF
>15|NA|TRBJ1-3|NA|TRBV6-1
TGTGCCAGCAGTGATCGACGGAGCTCTGGAAACACCATATATTTT
CASSDRRSSGNTIYF
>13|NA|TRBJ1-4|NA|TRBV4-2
TGTGCCAGCAGCCAAGATAAATGGGAAAAACTGTTTTTT
CASSQDKWEKLFF
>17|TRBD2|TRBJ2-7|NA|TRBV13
TGTGCCAGCAGCCCCGGGACTAGCGGGAGCCTCTCCTACGAGCAGTACTTC
CASSPGTSGSLSYEQYF
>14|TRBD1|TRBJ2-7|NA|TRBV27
TGTGCCAGCAGTAGGACAGGGGGCTCCTACGAGCAGTACTTC
CASSRTGGSYEQYF
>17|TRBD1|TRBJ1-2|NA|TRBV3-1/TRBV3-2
TGTGCCAGCAGCCTCGGGGGGACAGGGGGAACCGCATATGGCTACACCTTC
CASSLGGTGGTAYGYTF
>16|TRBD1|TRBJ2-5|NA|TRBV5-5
TGTGCCAGCACCATTCTGGACAGGGGGCGTCAAGAGACCCAGTACTTC
CASTILDRGRQETQYF
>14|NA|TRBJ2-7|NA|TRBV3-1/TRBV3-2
TGTGCCAGCAGCCTCCTGGGACAAGCCTACGAGCAGTACTTC
CASSLLGQAYEQYF
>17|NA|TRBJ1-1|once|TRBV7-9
TGTGCCAGCAGCTTAGGGGTGTTGGGGCTCCATGGGGTCGAAGCTTTCTTT
CASSLGVLGLHGVEAFF
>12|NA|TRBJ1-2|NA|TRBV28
TGTGCCAGCGGCCTAGGGGACTATGGCTACACCTTC
CASGLGDYGYTF
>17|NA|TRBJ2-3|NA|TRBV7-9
TGTGCCAGCAGCTTCGGGGTGACAGAACATACCACAGATACGCAGTATTTT
CASSFGVTEHTTDTQYF
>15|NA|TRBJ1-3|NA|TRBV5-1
TGCGCCAGCAGCTTGGACCTTCCCTCTGGAAACACCATATATTTT
CASSLDLPSGNTIYF
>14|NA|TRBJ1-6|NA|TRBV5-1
TGCGCCAGCAGCCAAACTTTGGGTAATTCACCCCTCCACTTT
CASSQTLGNSPLHF
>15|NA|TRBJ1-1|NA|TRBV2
TGTGCCAGCAGTGATCGGAATAGGGTTAACACTGAAGCTTTCTTT
CASSDRNRVNTEAFF
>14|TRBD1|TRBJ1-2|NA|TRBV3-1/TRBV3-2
TGTGCCAGCAGCCGTGGACAGGGGGCGTATGGCTACACCTTC
CASSRGQGAYGYTF
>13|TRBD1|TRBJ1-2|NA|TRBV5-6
TGTGCCAGTAACAGGGGGCGGAACTATGGCTACACCTTC
CASNRGRNYGYTF
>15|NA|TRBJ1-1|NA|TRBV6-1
TGTGCCAGCAGTGAAGTATGGGGGCTTGGCACTGAAGCTTTCTTT
CASSEVWGLGTEAFF
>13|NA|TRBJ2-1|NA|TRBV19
TGTGCCAGTAGTATAGGTCCCCACGGTGAGCAGTTCTTC
CASSIGPHGEQFF
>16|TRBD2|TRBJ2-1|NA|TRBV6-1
TGTGCCAGCAGTGAACGACTAGCGGGGGGGCTCAATGAGCAGTTCTTC
CASSERLAGGLNEQFF
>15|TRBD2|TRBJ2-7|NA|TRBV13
TGTGCCAGCAGCTTAGGGGCGGGAGGGCGCTTGGAGCAGTACTTC
CASSLGAGGRLEQYF
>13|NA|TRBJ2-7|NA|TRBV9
TGTGCCAGCAGCGTAGATGATTTTAGGGAGCAGTACTTC
CASSVDDFREQYF
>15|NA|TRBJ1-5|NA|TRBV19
TGTGCCAGTAGTTCACAGGGTTACATGGATCAGCCCCAGCATTTT
CASSSQGYMDQPQHF
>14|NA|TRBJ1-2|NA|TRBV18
TGTGCCAGCTCACCAAACGGGGGTCACTATGGCTACACCTTC
CASSPNGGHYGYTF
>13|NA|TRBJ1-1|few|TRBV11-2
TGTGCCAGCAGCTTACGGGAGAACACTGAAGCTTTCTTT
CASSLRENTEAFF
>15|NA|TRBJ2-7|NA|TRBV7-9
TGTGCCAGCAGCTTAGGGGGGTGGGCCACCTACGAGCAGTACTTC
CASSLGGWATYEQYF
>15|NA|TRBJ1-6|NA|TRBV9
TGTGCCAGCAACCATGAGGACATAGGAATTCAATCCCTCCACTTT
CASNHEDIGIQSLHF
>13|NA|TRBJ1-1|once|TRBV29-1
TGCAGCGTTCACGAGGGGTTGGGCACTGAAGCTTTCTTT
CSVHEGLGTEAFF
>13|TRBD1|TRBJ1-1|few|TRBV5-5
TGTGCCAGCAGCTTCGGGACAGGGGGTGAAGCTTTCTTT
CASSFGTGGEAFF
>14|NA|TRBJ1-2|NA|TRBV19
TGTGCCAGTAGTCGGGACGGGTTTAACTATGGCTACACCTTC
CASSRDGFNYGYTF
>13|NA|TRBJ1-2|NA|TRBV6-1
TGTGCCAGCAGTGAATGGGGGAACGGAGGCTACACCTTC
CASSEWGNGGYTF
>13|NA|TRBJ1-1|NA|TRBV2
TGTGCCAGCAGGGAGGAGTTGAACACTGAAGCTTTCTTT
CASREELNTEAFF